This T cell receptor (beta chain) emerged from a study of cytotoxic CD8 clonotypes in ibrutinib-treated CLL. Study-wide background: There were roughly 12 relapsed/refractory patients and about 15 treatment-naive patients, and under 18 were IGHV unmutated.

Study results and caveats: Increased clonality at ibrutinib response gave way to a return toward baseline at progression.

In the case of this clone: Its antigen is still unknown.

Only in-frame clones appear in the TCRdb table, and some are missing; sequencing was by immunoSEQ multiplex PCR. The sample includes over 65,000 clones, 68% seen only once; the top ten take 5.7%. The germline V and J ends were trimmed by 0 bases and 0 bases, with 11 bases remaining between them. Per the germline V gene, CDR1 is MNHEY and CDR2 is SVGAGI. The CDR3 is made up of 16 amino acids. The sequencing used PBMCs, collected after 12 months of ibrutinib treatment. This chain uses TRBV6-5 with TRBJ1-2; D is perhaps TRBD1 (5 bases). This receptor was obtained from a human donor with chronic lymphocytic leukemia. The CDR3 here is CASSYSTTAPNYGYTF. CDR3 nucleotides: TGTGCCAGCAGTTACTCGACGACAGCACCTAACTATGGCTACACCTTC.